The source of this TCR beta chain is a study of shared clonotypes between healthy human individuals (dated by TCRdb to the early 2020s). Study-wide context: Three men and a couple of women, aged 18 to 49 years, made up the cohort. For each donor, CD4 naive and CD4 memory were each given three plates, CD8 naive was given two plates, and CD8 memory was given one plate. Blood TCR repertoires of roughly five healthy adults were deeply sequenced to estimate repertoire size and the extent of clonotype sharing between individuals. To increase sequencing depth and limit assay-specific biases, TCR repertoire library preparation and sequencing were carried out by different laboratories using diverse techniques. Each donor's leukapheresis produced roughly between roughly 0.85 and 9.5 billion PBMCs. The research as a whole found: Based on pairwise subsampling, the degree of clonotype sharing among donors was expected to be affected by sequencing depth. Larger estimated clonotype richness was generally found for naive subsets than for memory subsets. Clonotypes shared by all four sorted-subset donors showed higher generation probabilities than non-shared clonotypes. About 5% of naive CD4, 3% to 3.5% of naive CD8, 2.3% of memory CD4, and more than 0.35% of memory CD8 clonotypes were shared across a few donors. Even with the large sequencing depth, rarefaction of the sorted-subset datasets indicated that sequencing was incomplete. Because the study included a small number of donors, the genetic and exposure-history diversity represented was limited. Sampling was restricted to blood, and TCR repertoires in tissue are likely to differ from TCR repertoires in blood.

Worth noting for this clone: Its antigen has not been determined. No much larger clone exists at a distance of one base, and base qualities are not known.

CD8 naive samples were obtained by positive selection for CCR7 among CD45RO-negative cells, yielding a CD45RA+CCR7+ population from which TemRA cells were excluded. The donors were healthy, HIV-negative adults who had no recently reported acute infections or vaccinations. Only Caucasian adults living in Nashville, Tennessee, USA were represented among the donors. Blood was collected by leukapheresis, and PBMCs were isolated by Ficoll-Histopaque density gradient centrifugation and then cryopreserved in liquid nitrogen vapor phase. Purity and quantity of every magnetically sorted T cell population were checked by analytical flow cytometry. Genomic DNA was isolated from every sorted fraction and measured by UV absorbance on a Nanodrop 2000c. Using the deep immunoSEQ assay, TCR CDR3 regions were amplified from genomic DNA by multiplex PCR. For each cell subset, the extracted genomic DNA was distributed evenly across all wells of several immunoSEQ 96-well plates, and each plate served as one replicate. Each replicate PCR for sorted subsets received about 200 ng genomic DNA, equal to 28,000 or so T cell genomes. Purified libraries were measured with a Qubit 3.0 fluorometer, size-checked on a Bioanalyzer 2100, and measured again with the KAPA Library Quantification kit. Each immunoSEQ 96-well plate was sequenced on its own single-read 150-cycle Illumina NextSeq 550 flow cell. Per the authors' processing: Because the immunoSEQ output included only junctional sequences and no quality scores, the filtering could not be the same as the filtering used for full-length reads. Sequences were annotated with PyIR, a Python wrapper for IgBLAST v1.9, using IMGT germline references to assign V/J genes and CDR3. Reads were filtered out if the reads had weak V/J assignments (E-value above 1e-6), no CDR3, stop codons, out-of-frame junctions, or ambiguous translated residues. V3J clonotypes were defined as sequences sharing the same inferred V gene, J gene, and CDR3 amino acid sequence. Percentage overlap between repertoires was computed as shared unique clonotypes divided by the size of the smaller repertoire. Three approaches were used to assess repertoire richness: RTK rarefaction, the Chao1 estimator, and Recon v2.1 estimates of unobserved clonotypes. OLGA was used to compute generation probabilities for all TCRbeta clonotypes that the gDNA method yielded from four donors. TCRdb re-hosts the immuneACCESS table, in-frame sequences only. Its copies lack some clones; in the studies checked, an unresolved V gene accounts for under half of them, and the cause for the rest is not known. The V and J calls and the clone size are those of that table, but D and trimming were determined from the DNA. The sample table records some 2.1 million clones; 85% to 95% of these occur just once. 0.9% to 1.3% of the sample is taken by the ten largest.

The CDR3 has 13 amino acids, counting the end cysteine and phenylalanine. Just the 39-base CDR3 DNA is kept, in frame starting at base 1. Based on the germline V gene, the CDR1 and CDR2 sequences are LGHNA and YNFKEQ. Sequencing was carried out using naive CD8+ T cells sorted from blood. Taken with the paper, the label for cell subset or site translates to: CD45RA+CCR7+. This TCR derives from a young man in good health. This chain is built from TRBV4-2 and TRBJ2-5; no D gene is confidently identified. The J call is in doubt because the DNA end fits TRBJ2-7 better. CDR3 sequence: CASSQDPPDEQYF. The DNA is TGTGCCAGCAGCCAAGATCCACCCGACGAGCAGTACTTC.